This T cell receptor beta chain emerged from a study of glioma-infiltrating T cells after dendritic cell vaccination. Measured with immunoSEQ multiplex PCR; TCRdb has only the in-frame clones, and not every one. This sample has tens of thousands of clones, with approximately 78% found just once. The CDR3 is made up of 17 amino acids. Germline CDR1 reads SGDLS; CDR2 reads YYNGEE. V dropped 3 bases and J dropped 4; count of bases not matched to a gene: 12. This clonotype originated in a human donor with glioblastoma. The sequenced sample was blood, obtained before dendritic cell vaccination. The J gene is TRBJ2-5, the V gene TRBV9, with 10 bases matching TRBD2. CDR3 sequence (DNA): TGTGCCAGCAGCGGACGGATGAGCGGGGGGGCAACAGAGACCCAGTACTTC. Translated: CASSGRMSGGATETQYF. The variable domain in full, with the rest retrieved from reference TRBV9 and TRBJ2-5, is DSGVTQTPKHLITATGQRVTLRCSPRSGDLSVYWYQQSLDQGLQFLIQYYNGEERAKGNILERFSAQQFPDLHSELNLSSLELGDSALYFCASSGRMSGGATETQYFGPGTRLLVL.